This T cell receptor beta chain was sequenced for a study of vaccination effects on CD4 cells after COVID-19. The sample holds a few counts of this clone. Antigen unknown. This CDR3 contains 11 residues. Trimming took 6 bases from V and 3 from J, leaving 5 bases between them. Isolation of CD4+ T cells took place after about 10 days of culture. Assay: immunoSEQ multiplex PCR; the TCRdb copy retains only in-frame clones and omits some. The table has tens of thousands of clones, more than 65% seen once; the top ten hold nearly 5.5%. The material was CD4+ T cells from PBMCs cultured without peptide, obtained before COVID-19 vaccination. This chain uses TRBV12-3 or TRBV12-4 with TRBJ1-2, with D uncertain. This receptor was identified in a human donor who received a COVID-19 vaccine. CDR3 in amino acids: CASRSDYGYTF. The CDR3 DNA reads as TGTGCCAGCAGGAGTGACTATGGCTACACCTTC.